Reported below is one TCR beta chain. The repertoire was sequenced with immunoSEQ multiplex PCR; TCRdb's copy has only in-frame clones and lacks some. The profile shows 1.5 million to 1.9 million clones, 95% to 99% of them singletons. These data come from a study of shared clonotypes between healthy human individuals. The V and J ends lost 2 bases and 4 bases respectively, with 12 bases between them. The CDR3 is 15 amino acids. The germline CDR1 and CDR2 sequences are SGHRS and YFSETQ. The clonotype comes from a man aged 25-45 years in good health. This chain uses TRBV5-1 with TRBJ2-2; D unclear. The sample taken for sequencing was naive CD4+ T cells sorted from blood. Subset meaning: CD45RA+ positively selected. The CDR3 sequence is CASSFDPRSTGELFF. The CDR3 nucleotides are TGCGCCAGCAGCTTTGACCCCAGGAGCACCGGGGAGCTGTTTTTT.